This record covers a single T cell receptor (beta chain). Its specificity is unknown. Here immunoSEQ multiplex PCR was the method, and the copy in TCRdb shows in-frame clones only, minus some. The sample comprises about 14,000 clones, around 60% of which are singletons, and roughly 2.9% rests with the top ten. This sample is drawn from a study of neoadjuvant anti-PD-1 for oral cavity cancer. The wider study: Patients mostly received three to four biweekly nivolumab doses at 3 mg/kg before surgery. Whole-study results and caveats: Pretreatment Treg/Th17 ratio correlated inversely with post-treatment tumor clonality.

This clonotype originated in a person between 40 and 79 years old with oral cavity squamous cell carcinoma. The starting material was PBMCs, obtained before nivolumab (anti-PD-1) treatment.

The CDR3 here is CASSPTGNQPQHF. For the CDR3, the DNA is TGTGCCAGCAGCCCGACGGGGAATCAGCCCCAGCATTTT. The genes are TRBV7-9 and TRBJ1-5; the D is unclear. Trimming removed 5 bases from V and 4 bases from J, with 9 bases in between. This CDR3 contains 13 residues. CDR1 and CDR2 (germline): SEHNR, FQNEAQ (reference sequence).